This T cell receptor (beta chain) appears in the sequencing data of a study of Ad26.COV2.S vaccination and SARS-CoV-2 variants. Overall study results and limits: Assessments of TCR breadth and depth may have underestimated the total T cell responses.

TCRdb's table, derived via immunoSEQ multiplex PCR, lists solely in-frame clones and lacks some. Of roughly 150,000 clones listed, 75% to 90% are singletons. To note about this clone: Its antigen is not known.

V was trimmed by 0 bases and J by 2 bases, leaving 6 bases between them. Germline CDR1 is SGHRS and CDR2 is YFSETQ. The CDR3 is 14 amino acids. The clonotype originates from a human donor who had recovered from COVID-19. Here the sequenced sample was peripheral blood, taken after recovery from COVID-19. The chain carries TRBV5-1 and TRBJ1-5; D is uncertain. CDR3 amino acids: CASSLGGGNQPQHF. The CDR3 coding sequence is TGCGCCAGCAGCTTGGGTGGAGGCAATCAGCCCCAGCATTTT.